This is a list of T cell receptor beta chains from one sample in a study of CD8 T cells in ankylosing spondylitis. Using its own MiXCR run on the 5' RACE reads, TCRdb lists one record per CDR3 protein. The repertoire holds a few hundred thousand distinct CDR3 sequences, with around 17% as singletons. Material: blood, either unsorted or a sorted T cell fraction (not recorded which). These receptor sequences come from a male donor with ankylosing spondylitis. CDR3s include the opening cysteine and the closing phenylalanine or tryptophan. Each record gives: J gene, V gene, CDR3 protein.

j_gene: TRBJ2-7; v_gene: TRBV4-1; CDR3aa: CASSQDRAGPPYEQYF
j_gene: TRBJ2-5; v_gene: TRBV29-1; CDR3aa: CSLRDRGQETQYF
j_gene: TRBJ2-1; v_gene: TRBV20-1; CDR3aa: CSAREGSGKYYNEQFF
j_gene: TRBJ2-3; v_gene: TRBV12-3/TRBV12-4; CDR3aa: CASSLARITDTQYF
j_gene: TRBJ2-5; v_gene: TRBV9; CDR3aa: CASSRQTAQETQYF
j_gene: TRBJ2-1; v_gene: TRBV20-1; CDR3aa: CSALKTGLAPYNEQFF
j_gene: TRBJ2-7; v_gene: TRBV27; CDR3aa: CASSYETGYEQYF
j_gene: TRBJ2-7; v_gene: TRBV29-1; CDR3aa: CSVVTVEYEQYF
j_gene: TRBJ1-4; v_gene: TRBV12-3/TRBV12-4; CDR3aa: CASRPAPGEKLFF
j_gene: TRBJ1-2; v_gene: TRBV2; CDR3aa: CASSEGPDRSYGYTF
j_gene: TRBJ2-6; v_gene: TRBV29-1; CDR3aa: CSVAGGWSGANVLTF
j_gene: TRBJ2-7; v_gene: TRBV6-5; CDR3aa: CASSYPKFPYEQYF
j_gene: TRBJ2-2; v_gene: TRBV4-3; CDR3aa: CASSQDTSGPAGELFF
j_gene: TRBJ1-2; v_gene: TRBV10-3; CDR3aa: CAISEWPAENSYYGYTF
j_gene: TRBJ2-3; v_gene: TRBV7-7; CDR3aa: CASSLGASSGSTDTQYF
j_gene: TRBJ2-6; v_gene: TRBV27; CDR3aa: CASSSRQHYGISGANVLTF
j_gene: TRBJ2-7; v_gene: TRBV6-1; CDR3aa: CASSEEGLYEQYF
j_gene: TRBJ1-1; v_gene: TRBV4-2; CDR3aa: CASSQGLLQTATEAFF
j_gene: TRBJ1-1; v_gene: TRBV5-6; CDR3aa: CASSLSGGNTEAFF
j_gene: TRBJ2-1; v_gene: TRBV2; CDR3aa: CASSEGHNEQFF
j_gene: TRBJ2-2; v_gene: TRBV29-1; CDR3aa: CSVEDTGELFF
j_gene: TRBJ2-7; v_gene: TRBV12-3/TRBV12-4; CDR3aa: CASSLLSRGLAGMSSYEQYF
j_gene: TRBJ2-7; v_gene: TRBV20-1; CDR3aa: CSARDRGSFEQYF
j_gene: TRBJ1-1; v_gene: TRBV19; CDR3aa: CASSIGAGTEAFF
j_gene: TRBJ2-3; v_gene: TRBV7-6; CDR3aa: CASSLEVSALTDTQYF
j_gene: TRBJ2-1; v_gene: TRBV4-1; CDR3aa: CASSQDWSGSMGNNEQFF
j_gene: TRBJ2-1; v_gene: TRBV12-3/TRBV12-4; CDR3aa: CASSLEGVSSYNEQFF
j_gene: TRBJ2-5; v_gene: TRBV6-1; CDR3aa: CASSRSLADQETQYF
j_gene: TRBJ2-5; v_gene: TRBV12-3/TRBV12-4; CDR3aa: CASTGTGGEETQYF
j_gene: TRBJ2-7; v_gene: TRBV4-1; CDR3aa: CASSQPDASGWLEQYF
j_gene: TRBJ1-2; v_gene: TRBV4-2; CDR3aa: CASSQGPLGGNYGYTF
j_gene: TRBJ2-5; v_gene: TRBV6-1; CDR3aa: CASSDWGGETQYF
j_gene: TRBJ2-5; v_gene: TRBV6-1; CDR3aa: CASRRLAGGTETQYF
j_gene: TRBJ2-1; v_gene: TRBV3-1; CDR3aa: CASSQGLDEQFF
j_gene: TRBJ2-5; v_gene: TRBV12-3/TRBV12-4; CDR3aa: CASTLGQSSGTQYF
j_gene: TRBJ2-1; v_gene: TRBV11-2; CDR3aa: CASSLGAGQLYSYNEQFF
j_gene: TRBJ1-3; v_gene: TRBV6-1; CDR3aa: CASRVYRDSSGNTIYF
j_gene: TRBJ2-7; v_gene: TRBV7-9; CDR3aa: CASSAPGTSYYEQYF
j_gene: TRBJ2-7; v_gene: TRBV6-1; CDR3aa: CASSRTGFYEQYF
j_gene: TRBJ2-7; v_gene: TRBV28; CDR3aa: CATSLSGDYEQYF
j_gene: TRBJ1-6; v_gene: TRBV5-1; CDR3aa: CASSFQGDYNSPLHF
j_gene: TRBJ2-7; v_gene: TRBV29-1; CDR3aa: CSVEGIAETSYEQYF
j_gene: TRBJ2-7; v_gene: TRBV30; CDR3aa: CAWSTGHSYEQYF
j_gene: TRBJ2-5; v_gene: TRBV6-1; CDR3aa: CASKVAGALQETQYF
j_gene: TRBJ2-1; v_gene: TRBV29-1; CDR3aa: CSVESGLRSYNEQFF
j_gene: TRBJ1-1; v_gene: TRBV12-3/TRBV12-4; CDR3aa: CASSPGGATLMNTEAFF
j_gene: TRBJ2-1; v_gene: TRBV27; CDR3aa: CASSFRQDAGNEQFF
j_gene: TRBJ2-5; v_gene: TRBV7-2; CDR3aa: CASSSYGWLAGGETQYF
j_gene: TRBJ1-2; v_gene: TRBV20-1; CDR3aa: CSARGLTGQGDYGYTF
j_gene: TRBJ2-4; v_gene: TRBV12-3/TRBV12-4; CDR3aa: CASSSPLWGGENIQYF
j_gene: TRBJ1-2; v_gene: TRBV4-3; CDR3aa: CASSQDRSANYGYTF